Below, one TCR beta chain is given with its context. This sample was taken from a study of shared clonotypes between healthy human individuals. CDR3 length: 14 amino acids. Germline V gene lookup returns CDR1 SNHLY and CDR2 FYNNEI. V shed 3 bases and J shed 4 bases, with 11 bases lying between them. Per the original data handling: Filtering of immunoSEQ junctional sequences could not match full-length read filtering. Repertoires were generated with immunoSEQ multiplex PCR, while TCRdb's copy carries only in-frame clones and drops some. That table is the source of V, J and clone size, and D and trimming were worked out from the DNA. This sample has over a million clones, with 75% found just once.

This TCR was recovered from a man younger than 35 in good health. The chain uses TRBV2 and TRBJ2-3; D possibly matches TRBD1 or TRBD2 (5 bases each). The sequencing input was memory CD4+ T cells sorted from blood. Subset: CD45RA-negative fraction. The CDR3 DNA follows: TGTGCCAGCAGTGAGGGGGTGGTACCAGATACGCAGTATTTT. This encodes CASSEGVVPDTQYF. The complete variable domain, with remaining parts taken from reference TRBV2 and TRBJ2-3, reads EPEVTQTPSHQVTQMGQEVILRCVPISNHLYFYWYRQILGQKVEFLVSFYNNEISEKSEIFDDQFSVERPDGSNFTLKIRSTKLEDSAMYFCASSEGVVPDTQYFGPGTRLTVL.